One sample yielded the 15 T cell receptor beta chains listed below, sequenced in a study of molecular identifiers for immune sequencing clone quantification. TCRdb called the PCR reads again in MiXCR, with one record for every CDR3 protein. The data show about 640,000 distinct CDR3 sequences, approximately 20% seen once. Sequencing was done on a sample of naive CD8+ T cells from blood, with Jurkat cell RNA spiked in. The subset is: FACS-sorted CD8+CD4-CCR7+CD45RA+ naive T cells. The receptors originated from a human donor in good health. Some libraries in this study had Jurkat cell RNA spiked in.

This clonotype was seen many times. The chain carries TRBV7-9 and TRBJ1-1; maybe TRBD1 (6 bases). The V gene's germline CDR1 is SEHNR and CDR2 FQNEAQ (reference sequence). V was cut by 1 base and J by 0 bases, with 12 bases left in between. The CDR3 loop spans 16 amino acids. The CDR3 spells CASSLDSRGMNTEAFF. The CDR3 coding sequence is TGTGCCAGCAGCTTAGACTCAAGGGGGATGAACACTGAAGCTTTCTTT. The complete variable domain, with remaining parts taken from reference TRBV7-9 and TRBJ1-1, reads DTGVSQNPRHKITKRGQNVTFRCDPISEHNRLYWYRQTLGQGPEFLTYFQNEAQLEKSRLLSDRFSAERPKGSFSTLEIQRTEQGDSAMYLCASSLDSRGMNTEAFFGQGTRLTVV.

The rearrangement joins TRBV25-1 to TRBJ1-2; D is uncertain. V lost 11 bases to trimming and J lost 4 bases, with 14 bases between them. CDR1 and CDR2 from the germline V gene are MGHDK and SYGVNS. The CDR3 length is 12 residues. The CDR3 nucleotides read TGTGCCGGAACGGCCATACCCTATGGCTACACCTTC. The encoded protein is CAGTAIPYGYTF.

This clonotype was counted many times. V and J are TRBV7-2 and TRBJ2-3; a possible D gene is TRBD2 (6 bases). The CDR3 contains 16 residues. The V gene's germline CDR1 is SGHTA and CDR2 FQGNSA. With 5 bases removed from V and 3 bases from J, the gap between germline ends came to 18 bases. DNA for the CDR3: TGTGCCAGCAGCCAGGAGGGTGTCGTACGTACAGATACGCAGTATTTT. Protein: CASSQEGVVRTDTQYF.

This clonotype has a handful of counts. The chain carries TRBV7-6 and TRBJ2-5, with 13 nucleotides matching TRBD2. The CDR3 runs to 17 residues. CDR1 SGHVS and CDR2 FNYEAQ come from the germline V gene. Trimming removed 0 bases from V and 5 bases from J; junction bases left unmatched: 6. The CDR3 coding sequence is TGTGCCAGCAGCTTAGCAACTAGCGGGAGGGCCGGGGAGACCCAGTACTTC. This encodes CASSLATSGRAGETQYF.

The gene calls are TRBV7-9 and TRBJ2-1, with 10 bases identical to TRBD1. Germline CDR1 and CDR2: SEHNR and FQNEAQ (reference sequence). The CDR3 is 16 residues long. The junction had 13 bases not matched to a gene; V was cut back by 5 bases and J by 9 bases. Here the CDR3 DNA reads TGTGCCAGCAGCCCCCCCGGGACAGGGGTTTTTTCTGAGCAGTTCTTC. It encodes CASSPPGTGVFSEQFF.

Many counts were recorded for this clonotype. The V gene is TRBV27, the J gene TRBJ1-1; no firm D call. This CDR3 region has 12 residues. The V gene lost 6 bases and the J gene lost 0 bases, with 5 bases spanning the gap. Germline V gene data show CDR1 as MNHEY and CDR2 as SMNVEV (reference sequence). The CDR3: CASRKLNTEAFF. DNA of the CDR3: TGTGCCAGCAGAAAGCTGAACACTGAAGCTTTCTTT.

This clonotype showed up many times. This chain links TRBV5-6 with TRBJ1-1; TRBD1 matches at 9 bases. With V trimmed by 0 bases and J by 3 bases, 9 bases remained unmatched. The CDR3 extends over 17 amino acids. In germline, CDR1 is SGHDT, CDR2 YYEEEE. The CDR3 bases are TGTGCCAGCAGCTTGGTGGCACAGGGGGCGACGGACACTGAAGCTTTCTTT. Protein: CASSLVAQGATDTEAFF.

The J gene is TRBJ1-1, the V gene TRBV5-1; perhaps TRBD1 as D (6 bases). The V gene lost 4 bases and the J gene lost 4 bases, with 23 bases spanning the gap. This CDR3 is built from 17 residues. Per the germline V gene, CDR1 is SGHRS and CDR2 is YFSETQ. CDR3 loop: CASSPAGGEGRGTEAFF. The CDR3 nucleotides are TGCGCCAGCAGCCCCGCCGGGGGCGAGGGGAGGGGCACTGAAGCTTTCTTT.

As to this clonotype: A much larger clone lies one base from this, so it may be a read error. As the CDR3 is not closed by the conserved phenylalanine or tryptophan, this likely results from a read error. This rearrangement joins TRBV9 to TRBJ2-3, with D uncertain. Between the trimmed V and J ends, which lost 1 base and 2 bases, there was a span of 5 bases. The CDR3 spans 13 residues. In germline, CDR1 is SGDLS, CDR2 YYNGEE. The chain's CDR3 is CASSVRYTDTQYV. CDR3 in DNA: TGTGCCAGCAGCGTACGGTACACAGATACGCAGTATGTT.

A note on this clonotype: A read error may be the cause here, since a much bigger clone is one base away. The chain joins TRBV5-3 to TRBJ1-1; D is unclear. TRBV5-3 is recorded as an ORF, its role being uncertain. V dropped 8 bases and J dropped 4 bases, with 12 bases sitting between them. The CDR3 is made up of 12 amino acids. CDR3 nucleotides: TGTGCCAGCGGCTACGGTGCCACTGAAGCTTTCTTT. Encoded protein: CASGYGATEAFF.

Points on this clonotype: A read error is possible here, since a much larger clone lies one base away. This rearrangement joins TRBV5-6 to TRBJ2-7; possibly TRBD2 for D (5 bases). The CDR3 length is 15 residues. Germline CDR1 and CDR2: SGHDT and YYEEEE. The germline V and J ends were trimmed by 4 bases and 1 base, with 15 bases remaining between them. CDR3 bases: TGTGCCAGCAGCCGAGGGCCAGGCCCGTCCTACGAGCAGTACTTC. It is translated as CASSRGPGPSYEQYF.

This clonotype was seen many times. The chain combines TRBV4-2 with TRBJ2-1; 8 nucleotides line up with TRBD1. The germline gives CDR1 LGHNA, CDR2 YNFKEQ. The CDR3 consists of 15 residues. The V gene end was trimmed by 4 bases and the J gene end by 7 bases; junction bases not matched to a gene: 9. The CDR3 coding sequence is TGTGCCAGCAGCCCCGACAGGGGACACGGGAATGAGCAGTTCTTC. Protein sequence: CASSPDRGHGNEQFF.

CDR3 in amino acids: CATSSGRGSGNTIYF. The CDR3 DNA is TGTGCCACTTCCTCAGGTCGGGGCTCTGGAAACACCATATATTTT. The rearrangement uses TRBV15 and TRBJ1-3; D gene ambiguous. The CDR3 extends over 15 amino acids. Germline CDR1 and CDR2: LNHNV and YYDKDF (reference sequence). Trimming took 9 bases from V and 0 from J, leaving 15 bases between them.

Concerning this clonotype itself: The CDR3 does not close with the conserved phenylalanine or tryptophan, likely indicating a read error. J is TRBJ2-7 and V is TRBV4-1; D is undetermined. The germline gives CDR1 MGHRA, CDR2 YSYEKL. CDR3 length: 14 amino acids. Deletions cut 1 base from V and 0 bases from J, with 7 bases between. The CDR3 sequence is CASSQVGSSYEQYL. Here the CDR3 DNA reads TGCGCCAGCAGCCAAGTCGGTTCCTCCTACGAGCAGTACCTC.

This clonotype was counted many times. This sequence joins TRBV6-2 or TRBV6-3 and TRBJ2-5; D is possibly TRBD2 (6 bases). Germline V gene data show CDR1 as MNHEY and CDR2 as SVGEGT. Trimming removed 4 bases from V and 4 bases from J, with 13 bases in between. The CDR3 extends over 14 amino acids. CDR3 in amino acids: CASSWAGSAETQYF. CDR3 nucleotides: TGTGCCAGCAGTTGGGCGGGATCTGCAGAGACCCAGTACTTC.